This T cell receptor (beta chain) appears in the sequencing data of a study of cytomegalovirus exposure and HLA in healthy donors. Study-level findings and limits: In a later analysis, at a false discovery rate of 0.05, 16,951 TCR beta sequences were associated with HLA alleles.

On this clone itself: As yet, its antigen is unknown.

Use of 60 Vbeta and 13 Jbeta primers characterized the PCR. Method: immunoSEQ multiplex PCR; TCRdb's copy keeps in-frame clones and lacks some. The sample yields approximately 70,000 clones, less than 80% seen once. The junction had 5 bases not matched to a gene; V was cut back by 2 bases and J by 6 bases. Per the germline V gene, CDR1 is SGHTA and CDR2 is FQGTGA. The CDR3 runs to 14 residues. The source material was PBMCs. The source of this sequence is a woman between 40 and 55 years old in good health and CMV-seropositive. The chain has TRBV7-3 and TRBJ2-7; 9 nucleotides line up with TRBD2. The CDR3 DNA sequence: TGTGCCAGCAGCTTAGCGGGGGGGCCTTTCGAGCAGTACTTC. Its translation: CASSLAGGPFEQYF. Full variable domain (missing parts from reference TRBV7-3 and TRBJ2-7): GAGVSQTPSNKVTEKGKYVELRCDPISGHTALYWYRQSLGQGPEFLIYFQGTGAADDSGLPNDRFFAVRPEGSVSTLKIQRTERGDSAVYLCASSLAGGPFEQYFGPGTRLTVT.